This TCR beta chain appears in the sequencing data of a study of T-cell memory formation after mild COVID-19. Each CDR3 protein gets one entry after TCRdb re-called the 5' RACE reads with MiXCR. The sample contains roughly 450,000 distinct CDR3 sequences, 15% to 20% of which appear only once. About this clonotype: What it binds is not known.

Study-level findings and limits: Cross-reactive memory seemingly joined, as some responding clones were found in pre-infection memory. A second wave expanding day 15 to 37 was CD4+-biased; contracting clones were balanced.

Germline CDR1 and CDR2: SGHRS and YFSETQ. This CDR3 contains 16 residues. V was cut by 1 base and J by 0 bases, with 11 bases left in between. Sequenced material: PBMCs or a T cell subset sorted from them (not recorded which). The sequence was obtained from an adult woman who had mild COVID-19 (a few samples of this study predate the infection). Cell type and time point are not known. The chain uses TRBV5-1 and TRBJ2-1, with D uncertain. CDR3 amino acids: CASSLITVSSYNEQFF. The DNA for the CDR3 is TGCGCCAGCAGCTTGATCACTGTGAGCTCCTACAATGAGCAGTTCTTC.